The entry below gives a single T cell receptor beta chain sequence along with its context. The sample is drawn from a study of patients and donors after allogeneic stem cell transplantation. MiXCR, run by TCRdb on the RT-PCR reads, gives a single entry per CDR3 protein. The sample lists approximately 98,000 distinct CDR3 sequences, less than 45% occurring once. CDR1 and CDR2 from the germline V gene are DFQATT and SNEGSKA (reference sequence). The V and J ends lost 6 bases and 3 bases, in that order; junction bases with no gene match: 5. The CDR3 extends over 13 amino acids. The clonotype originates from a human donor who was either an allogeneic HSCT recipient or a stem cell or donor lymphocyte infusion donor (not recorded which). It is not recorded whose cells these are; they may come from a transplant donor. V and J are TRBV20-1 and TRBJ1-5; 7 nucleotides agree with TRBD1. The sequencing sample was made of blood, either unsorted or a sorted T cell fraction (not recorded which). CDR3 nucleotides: TGCAGTGCCGGGACAGCCAACAATCAGCCCCAGCATTTT. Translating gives CSAGTANNQPQHF.